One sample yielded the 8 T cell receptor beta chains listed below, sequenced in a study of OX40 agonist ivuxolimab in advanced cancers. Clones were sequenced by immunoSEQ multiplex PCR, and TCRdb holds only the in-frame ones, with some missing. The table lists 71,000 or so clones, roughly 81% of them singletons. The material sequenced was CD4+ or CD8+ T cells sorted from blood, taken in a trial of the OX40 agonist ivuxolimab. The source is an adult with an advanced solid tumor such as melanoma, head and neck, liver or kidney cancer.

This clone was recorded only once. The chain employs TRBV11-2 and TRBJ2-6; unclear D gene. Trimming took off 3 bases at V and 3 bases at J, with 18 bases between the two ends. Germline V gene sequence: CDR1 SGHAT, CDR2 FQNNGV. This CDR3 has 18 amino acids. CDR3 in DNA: TGTGCCAGCAGCTTGTCCCCTCTGCCGGGCTATGGGGCCAACGTCCTGACTTTC. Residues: CASSLSPLPGYGANVLTF.

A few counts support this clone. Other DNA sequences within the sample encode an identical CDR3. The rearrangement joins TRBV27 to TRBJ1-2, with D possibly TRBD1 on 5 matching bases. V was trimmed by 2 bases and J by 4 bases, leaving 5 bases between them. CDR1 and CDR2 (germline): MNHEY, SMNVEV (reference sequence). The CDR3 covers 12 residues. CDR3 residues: CASSLQGYGYTF. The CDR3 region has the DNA TGTGCCAGCAGTTTACAGGGCTATGGCTACACCTTC.

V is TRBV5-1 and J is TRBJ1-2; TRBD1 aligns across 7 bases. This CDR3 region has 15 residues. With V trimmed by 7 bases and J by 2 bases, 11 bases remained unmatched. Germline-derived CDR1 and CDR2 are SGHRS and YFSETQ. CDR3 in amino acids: CASDIGGSTNYGYTF. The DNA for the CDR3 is TGCGCCAGCGACATAGGGGGCTCGACCAACTATGGCTACACCTTC.

The chain's CDR3 is CSASGQTEQYF. DNA of the CDR3: TGCAGCGCCTCGGGACAAACAGAGCAGTACTTC. The V gene is TRBV29-1, the J gene TRBJ2-7; D is perhaps TRBD1 (6 bases). Deletions cut 7 bases from V and 7 bases from J, with 14 bases between. This CDR3 comprises 11 residues. Germline V lookup: CDR1 SQVTM, CDR2 ANQGSEA.

In DNA form, the CDR3 reads TGTGCCAGTAGTATAGCTCCCAGGCGGCTCGGACTTGATACGCAGTATTTT. It specifies CASSIAPRRLGLDTQYF. V is TRBV19 and J is TRBJ2-3; a possible D gene is TRBD2 (5 bases). The V gene lost 1 base and the J gene lost 6 bases, with 20 bases spanning the gap. This CDR3 has 17 residues. Germline CDR1 reads LNHDA; CDR2 reads SQIVND (reference sequence). The variable domain in full, completed from reference TRBV19 and TRBJ2-3, reads DGGITQSPKYLFRKEGQNVTLSCEQNLNHDAMYWYRQDPGQGLRLIYYSQIVNDFQKGDIAEGYSVSREKKESFPLTVTSAQKNPTAFYLCASSIAPRRLGLDTQYFGPGTRLTVL.

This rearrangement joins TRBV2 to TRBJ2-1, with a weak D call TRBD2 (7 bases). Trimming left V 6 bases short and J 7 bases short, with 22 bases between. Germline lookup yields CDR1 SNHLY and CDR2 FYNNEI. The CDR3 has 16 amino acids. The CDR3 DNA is TGTGCCAGCAGACCCTTGGGGGGGGCCCGGGTAAATGAGCAGTTCTTC. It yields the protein CASRPLGGARVNEQFF.

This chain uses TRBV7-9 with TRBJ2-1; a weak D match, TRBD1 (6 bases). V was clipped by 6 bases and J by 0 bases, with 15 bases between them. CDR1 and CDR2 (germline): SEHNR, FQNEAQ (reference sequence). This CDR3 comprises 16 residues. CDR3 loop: CASSLEGTNSYNEQFF. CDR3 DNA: TGTGCCAGCAGTCTCGAGGGGACAAACTCCTACAATGAGCAGTTCTTC. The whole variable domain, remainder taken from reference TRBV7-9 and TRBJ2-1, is DTGVSQNPRHKITKRGQNVTFRCDPISEHNRLYWYRQTLGQGPEFLTYFQNEAQLEKSRLLSDRFSAERPKGSFSTLEIQRTEQGDSAMYLCASSLEGTNSYNEQFFGPGTRLTVL.

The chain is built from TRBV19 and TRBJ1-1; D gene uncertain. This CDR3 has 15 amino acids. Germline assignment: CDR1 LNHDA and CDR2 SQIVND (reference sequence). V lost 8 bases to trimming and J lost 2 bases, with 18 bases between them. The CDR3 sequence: CASRMTATLNTEAFF. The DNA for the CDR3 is TGTGCCAGTCGGATGACGGCGACATTAAACACTGAAGCTTTCTTT.